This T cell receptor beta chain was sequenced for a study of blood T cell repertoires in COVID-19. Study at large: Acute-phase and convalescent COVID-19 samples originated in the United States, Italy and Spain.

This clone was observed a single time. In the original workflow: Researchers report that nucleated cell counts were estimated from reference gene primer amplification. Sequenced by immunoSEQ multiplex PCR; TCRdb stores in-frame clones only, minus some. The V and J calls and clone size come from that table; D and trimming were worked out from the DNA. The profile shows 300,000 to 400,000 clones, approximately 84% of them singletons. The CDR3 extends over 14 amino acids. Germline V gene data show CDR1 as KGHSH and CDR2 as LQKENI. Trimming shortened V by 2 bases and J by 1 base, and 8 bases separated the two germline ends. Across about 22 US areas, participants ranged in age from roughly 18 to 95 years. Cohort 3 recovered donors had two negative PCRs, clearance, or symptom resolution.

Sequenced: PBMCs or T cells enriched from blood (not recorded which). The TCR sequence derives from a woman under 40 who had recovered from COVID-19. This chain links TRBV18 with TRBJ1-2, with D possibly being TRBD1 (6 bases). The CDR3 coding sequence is TGTGCCAGCTCACCAAACAGGGATAACTATGGCTACACCTTC. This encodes CASSPNRDNYGYTF.